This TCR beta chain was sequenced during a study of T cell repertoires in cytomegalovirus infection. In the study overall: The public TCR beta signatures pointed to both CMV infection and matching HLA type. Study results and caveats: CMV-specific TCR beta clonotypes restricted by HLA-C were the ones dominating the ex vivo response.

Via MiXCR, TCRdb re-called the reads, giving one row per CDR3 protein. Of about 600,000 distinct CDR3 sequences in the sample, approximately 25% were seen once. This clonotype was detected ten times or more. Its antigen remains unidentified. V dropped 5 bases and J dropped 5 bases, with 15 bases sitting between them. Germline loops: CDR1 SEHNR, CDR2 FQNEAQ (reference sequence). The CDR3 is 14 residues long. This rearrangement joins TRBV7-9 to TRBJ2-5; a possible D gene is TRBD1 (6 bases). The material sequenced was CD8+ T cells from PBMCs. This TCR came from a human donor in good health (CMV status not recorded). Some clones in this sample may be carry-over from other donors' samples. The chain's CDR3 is CASSPDSFWETQYF. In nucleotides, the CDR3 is TGTGCCAGCAGCCCGGACAGTTTCTGGGAGACCCAGTACTTC.